This entry is about one TCR beta chain. This entry belongs to a study of blood T cell repertoires in COVID-19. Study-wide background: The study drew acute and convalescent COVID-19 samples from the United States, Italy and Spain. Sources were T cells, B-cell-depleted T cells, or PBMCs; the material itself was cDNA or gDNA.

This CDR3 comprises 19 residues. Germline CDR1 SGDLS, CDR2 YYNGEE. Germline trimming cut 3 bases from V and 4 bases from J; bases unmatched to any gene: 17. Authors' methods: Amplifying reference gene primers gave estimates of nucleated cell counts. This table comes from immunoSEQ multiplex PCR, and its TCRdb copy is limited to in-frame clones, with some not included. V and J calls and clone size are copied from that table; D and trimming were computed from the DNA. This repertoire shows over 200,000 clones, roughly 88% found once; its top ten account for 0.8%. The source is a woman in her 30s with acute or convalescent COVID-19. Sequencing was performed on peripheral blood. The J gene is TRBJ2-1, the V gene TRBV9; the match to TRBD2 covers 9 bases. CDR3 region: CASSGDPRGSGSSYNEQFF. The CDR3 bases are TGTGCCAGCAGCGGAGACCCGAGGGGTAGCGGGAGTTCTTACAATGAGCAGTTCTTC.